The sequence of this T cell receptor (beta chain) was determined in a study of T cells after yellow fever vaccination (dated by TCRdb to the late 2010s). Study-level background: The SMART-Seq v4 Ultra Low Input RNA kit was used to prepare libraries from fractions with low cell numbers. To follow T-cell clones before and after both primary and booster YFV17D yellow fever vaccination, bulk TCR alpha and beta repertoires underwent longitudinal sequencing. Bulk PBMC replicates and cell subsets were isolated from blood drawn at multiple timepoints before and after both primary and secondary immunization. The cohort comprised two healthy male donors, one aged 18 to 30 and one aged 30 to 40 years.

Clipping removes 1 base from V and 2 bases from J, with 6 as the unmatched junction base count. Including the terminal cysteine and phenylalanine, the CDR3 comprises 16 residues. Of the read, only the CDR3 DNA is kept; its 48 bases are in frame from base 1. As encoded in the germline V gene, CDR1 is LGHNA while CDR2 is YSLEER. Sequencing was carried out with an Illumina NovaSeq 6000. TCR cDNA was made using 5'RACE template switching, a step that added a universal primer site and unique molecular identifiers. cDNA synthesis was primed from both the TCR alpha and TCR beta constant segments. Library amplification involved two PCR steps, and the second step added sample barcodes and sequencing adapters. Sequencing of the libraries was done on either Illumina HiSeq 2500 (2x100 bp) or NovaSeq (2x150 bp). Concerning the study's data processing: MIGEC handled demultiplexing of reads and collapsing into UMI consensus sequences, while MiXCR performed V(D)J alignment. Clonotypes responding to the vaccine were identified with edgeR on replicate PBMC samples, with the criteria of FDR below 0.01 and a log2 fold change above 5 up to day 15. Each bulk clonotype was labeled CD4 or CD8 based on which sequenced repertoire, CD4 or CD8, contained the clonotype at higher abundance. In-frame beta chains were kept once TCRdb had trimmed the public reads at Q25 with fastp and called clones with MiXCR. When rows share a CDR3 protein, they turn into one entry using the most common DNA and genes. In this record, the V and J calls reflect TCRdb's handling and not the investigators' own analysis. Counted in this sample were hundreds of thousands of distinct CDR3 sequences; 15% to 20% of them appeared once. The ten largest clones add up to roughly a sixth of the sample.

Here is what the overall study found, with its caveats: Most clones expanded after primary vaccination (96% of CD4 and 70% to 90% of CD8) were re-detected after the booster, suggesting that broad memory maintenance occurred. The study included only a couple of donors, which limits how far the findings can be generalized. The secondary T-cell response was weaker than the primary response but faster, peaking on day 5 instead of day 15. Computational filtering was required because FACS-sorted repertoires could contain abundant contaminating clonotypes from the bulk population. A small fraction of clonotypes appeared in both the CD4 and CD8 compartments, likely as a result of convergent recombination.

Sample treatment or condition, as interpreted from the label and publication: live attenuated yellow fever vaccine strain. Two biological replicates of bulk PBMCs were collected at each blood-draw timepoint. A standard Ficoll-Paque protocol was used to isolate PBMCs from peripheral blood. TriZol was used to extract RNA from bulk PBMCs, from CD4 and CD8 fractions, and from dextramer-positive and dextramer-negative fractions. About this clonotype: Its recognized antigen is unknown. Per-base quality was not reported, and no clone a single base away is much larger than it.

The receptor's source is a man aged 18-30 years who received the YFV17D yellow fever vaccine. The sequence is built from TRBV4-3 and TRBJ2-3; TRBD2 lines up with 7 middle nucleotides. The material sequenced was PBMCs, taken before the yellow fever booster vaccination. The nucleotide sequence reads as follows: TGCGCCAGCAGCCAAGCTAGCGGAGGGGACACAGATACGCAGTATTTT. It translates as CASSQASGGDTDTQYF.